Below, 3 T cell receptor beta chains from the same sample are listed, as sequenced in a study of blood T cells in healthy people across ages. Together with a sample-barcoded 5' primer, a J-beta primer mix was included in a second PCR lasting about 6 to 11 cycles. A single record per CDR3 protein comes from TCRdb applying MiXCR to the 5' RACE reads. The sample lists hundreds of thousands of distinct CDR3 sequences, approximately 30% occurring once. The sample was blood. The receptors were sampled from a woman aged 80 or over in good health.

This chain uses TRBV6-1 with TRBJ1-1; no firm D call. The germline V gene encodes CDR1 MNHNS and CDR2 SASEGT. The CDR3 covers 11 residues. The CDR3 DNA sequence: TGTAAGGCGGCGATGAACACTGAAGCTTTCTTT. It translates to CKAAMNTEAFF.

This clonotype was observed a single time. A much bigger clone sits one base away, suggesting this may be a read error. The rearrangement uses TRBV2 and TRBJ2-3; D unclear. Germline V lookup: CDR1 SNHLY, CDR2 FYNNEI. V was cut by 4 bases and J by 4 bases, with 15 bases left in between. The CDR3 is made up of 15 amino acids. CDR3 DNA: TGTGCCAGCAGTGCTCAGGCCCCAACCGCAGATACGCAGTATTTT. This translates into CASSAQAPTADTQYF.

This chain joins TRBV20-1 and TRBJ2-1, with TRBD2 identical over 9 bases. The CDR3 extends over 16 amino acids. Germline V lookup: CDR1 DFQATT, CDR2 SNEGSKA (reference sequence). V dropped 0 bases and J dropped 3; count of bases not matched to a gene: 6. CDR3 in amino acids: CSARDRRREGYNEQFF. In nucleotides, the CDR3 is TGCAGTGCTAGAGATCGCCGGCGGGAGGGCTACAATGAGCAGTTCTTC.